Shown below are 27 T cell receptor beta chains from a single sample sequenced in a study of blood T cell repertoires in COVID-19. Clones were read by immunoSEQ multiplex PCR, and TCRdb kept only the in-frame ones, dropping some. This sample has about 23,000 clones, with roughly 92% found just once. Input material: peripheral blood. The receptors originated from a woman aged 45-59 years with active COVID-19.

This chain uses TRBV24-1 with TRBJ2-7, with a weak D call TRBD1 (6 bases). Trimming left V 4 bases short and J 3 bases short, with 18 bases between. The CDR3 length is 16 residues. CDR1 and CDR2 (germline): KGHDR, SFDVKD. In DNA, the CDR3 is TGTGCCACCAGTGAATCCGGGACAAAAAATCTCTACGAGCAGTACGTC. Protein product: CATSESGTKNLYEQYV.

The CDR3 spells CASSLHPAGANNEQFF. The DNA for the CDR3 is TGTGCCAGCAGTTTGCATCCAGCGGGGGCGAATAATGAGCAGTTCTTC. V and J are TRBV28 and TRBJ2-1; 8 bases agree with TRBD2. The germline V gene has CDR1 MDHEN and CDR2 SYDVKM. CDR3 size: 16 residues. The V and J ends lost 3 bases and 7 bases, in that order; junction bases with no gene match: 11.

V is TRBV4-2 and J is TRBJ1-4; TRBD1 aligns across 8 bases. Per the germline V gene, CDR1 is LGHNA and CDR2 is YNFKEQ. The trim removed 2 bases at V and 6 bases at J, leaving 5 bases unmatched. This CDR3 is built from 15 residues. In DNA form, the CDR3 reads TGTGCCAGCAGCCAACCCGGGACAGGTGATGAAAAACTGTTTTTT. This encodes CASSQPGTGDEKLFF.

This chain connects TRBV4-1 to TRBJ2-7; TRBD1 agrees at 9 bases. With V trimmed by 4 bases and J by 2 bases, 6 bases remained unmatched. Germline CDR1 MGHRA, CDR2 YSYEKL. The CDR3 extends over 15 amino acids. The CDR3 coding sequence is TGCGCCAGCAGCCCGCGCCGACAGGGGGCCTACGAGCAGTACTTC. Translating gives CASSPRRQGAYEQYF.

The chain recombines TRBV23-1 with TRBJ2-5; D is possibly TRBD1 (6 bases). TRBV23-1 is an open reading frame whose function is uncertain. V was pared by 4 bases and J by 4 bases, with 13 bases between. The CDR3 sequence is 14 residues long. The CDR3, as DNA: TGCGCCAGCAGTCGTCCAGGGGTCGGAGAGACCCAGTACTTC. It specifies CASSRPGVGETQYF.

This chain joins TRBV12-3 or TRBV12-4 and TRBJ2-5; D remains ambiguous. The V end lost 5 bases, the J end lost 0 bases, and 7 bases lay between the germline ends. This CDR3 is built from 13 residues. In nucleotides, the CDR3 is TGTGCCAGCAGTCCGCAGGACCAAGAGACCCAGTACTTC. This encodes CASSPQDQETQYF.

The CDR3 sequence is CASKQGPTLYGYTF. CDR3 DNA: TGTGCCAGCAAACAGGGCCCCACCCTCTATGGCTACACCTTC. This chain connects TRBV2 to TRBJ1-2; D possibly corresponds to TRBD1 (6 bases). The CDR3 is made up of 14 amino acids. Germline CDR1 and CDR2: SNHLY and FYNNEI. V was trimmed by 7 bases and J by 4 bases, leaving 16 bases between them.

The chain carries TRBV20-1 and TRBJ1-6, with D possibly matching TRBD1 (5 bases). The V and J ends lost 3 bases and 0 bases respectively, with 9 bases between them. CDR1 and CDR2 from the germline V gene are DFQATT and SNEGSKA (reference sequence). The CDR3 extends over 15 amino acids. CDR3 amino acids: CSASQGGSYNSPLHF. CDR3 nucleotides: TGCAGTGCTAGTCAGGGCGGCTCCTATAATTCACCCCTCCACTTT.

The chain carries TRBV18 and TRBJ1-5; tentatively, D is TRBD1 (6 bases). Trimming stripped 10 bases from V and 4 bases from J, with 20 bases between. Germline V gene sequence: CDR1 KGHSH, CDR2 LQKENI. The CDR3 sequence is 15 residues long. CDR3 nucleotide sequence: TGTGCCACCGCTCTGGAGACAGGCCCGAATCAGCCCCAGCATTTT. This codes for CATALETGPNQPQHF.

The DNA for the CDR3 is TGTGCCAGCAGCCAAGATCGAGACTCCACTCCCGATGGCTACACCTTC. It specifies CASSQDRDSTPDGYTF. The gene calls are TRBV4-2 and TRBJ1-2; D is uncertain. V shed 0 bases and J shed 6 bases, with 17 bases lying between them. CDR3 length: 16 amino acids. Per the germline V gene, CDR1 is LGHNA and CDR2 is YNFKEQ.

The chain is built from TRBV5-4 and TRBJ2-7, with 10 bases aligning to TRBD1. V lost 4 bases and J lost 3; bases outside the gene matches: 7. The CDR3 contains 15 residues. CDR1 is SGHNT, CDR2 YYREEE, per germline (reference sequence). CDR3 loop: CASSRPGQGLYEQYF. The CDR3 DNA is TGTGCCAGCAGCCGCCCGGGACAGGGGCTCTACGAGCAGTACTTC.

This chain links TRBV19 with TRBJ2-1; D may be TRBD1 (5 bases). The CDR3 runs 16 residues. Germline CDR1 reads LNHDA; CDR2 reads SQIVND (reference sequence). Trimming left V 4 bases short and J 8 bases short, with 21 bases between. CDR3 protein: CASSRGVVTHSDEQFF. The DNA for the CDR3 is TGTGCCAGTAGTAGGGGCGTGGTGACCCACTCGGATGAGCAGTTCTTC.

The chain carries TRBV7-9 and TRBJ1-1; weak D call: TRBD1 (6 bases). Trimming stripped 3 bases from V and 1 base from J, with 21 bases between. CDR3 length equals 18 residues. Germline values: CDR1 SEHNR, CDR2 FQNEAQ (reference sequence). Written as DNA, the CDR3 is TGTGCCAGCAGCTTGTTTGGGGGCGGGAGATTGGCGAACACTGAAGCTTTCTTT. Protein product: CASSLFGGGRLANTEAFF.

This clone has just a few counts. The CDR3 DNA reads TGTGCCAGCAGTTTCCGGACAGGACTCCAAGAGACCCAGTACTTC. It specifies CASSFRTGLQETQYF. The chain employs TRBV28 and TRBJ2-5, with 7 nucleotides matching TRBD1. V gave up 3 bases and J gave up 1 base; unmatched junction bases: 5. Germline-derived CDR1 and CDR2 are MDHEN and SYDVKM. The CDR3 covers 15 residues.

This chain connects TRBV11-2 to TRBJ1-6, with D hard to call. Germline V lookup: CDR1 SGHAT, CDR2 FQNNGV. CDR3 size: 13 residues. Trimming pared 4 bases from V and 4 bases from J, leaving 5 bases between. The CDR3 sequence is CASSSSYNSPLHF. The CDR3 region has the DNA TGTGCCAGCAGCTCGAGTTATAATTCACCCCTCCACTTT.

The genes are TRBV7-9 and TRBJ1-1; D perhaps matches TRBD1 (5 bases). The germline V gene has CDR1 SEHNR and CDR2 FQNEAQ (reference sequence). This CDR3 spans 14 amino acids. V lost 6 bases to trimming and J lost 3 bases, with 14 bases between them. The CDR3 spells CASSGGRTYTEAFF. The CDR3 coding sequence is TGTGCCAGCAGTGGGGGGAGGACGTACACTGAAGCTTTCTTT.

The rearrangement joins TRBV28 to TRBJ2-7; D perhaps matches TRBD1 (5 bases). The CDR3 contains 14 residues. Germline CDR1 reads MDHEN; CDR2 reads SYDVKM. In DNA form, the CDR3 reads TGTGCATTTAACAGGAGACCGCAGACCTACGAGCAGTACGTC. Protein sequence: CAFNRRPQTYEQYV.

This chain joins TRBV29-1 and TRBJ2-3; D ambiguous. V lost 8 bases and J 6 bases, leaving 15 bases between the germline ends. The CDR3 runs 12 residues. From germline, CDR1 is SQVTM and CDR2 ANQGSEA. The CDR3 DNA is TGCAGCCTTTCCCCTTCGTTGGATACGCAGTATTTT. This codes for CSLSPSLDTQYF.

DNA of the CDR3: TGCAGTCCATCCCAGGATGAGCAGTTCTTC. Protein product: CSPSQDEQFF. V gene TRBV20-1 combines with J gene TRBJ2-1; D gene uncertain. There are 10 residues in the CDR3. V was shortened by 8 bases and J by 8 bases, with 10 bases between the two germline ends. CDR1 DFQATT and CDR2 SNEGSKA come from the germline V gene (reference sequence).

The chain uses TRBV9 and TRBJ1-1; D not certain. V was trimmed by 4 bases and J by 0 bases, leaving 13 bases between them. Germline CDR1 and CDR2: SGDLS and YYNGEE. This CDR3 region has 15 residues. The CDR3 region has the DNA TGTGCCAGCAGCTTATTGTTTCAGGTGAACACTGAAGCTTTCTTT. Translated, it gives CASSLLFQVNTEAFF.

This clone appeared once. V gene TRBV19 combines with J gene TRBJ2-5; D is perhaps TRBD2 (5 bases). There are 16 residues in the CDR3. V lost 1 base, J lost 5 bases, and 17 bases lay in between. Germline V gene data show CDR1 as LNHDA and CDR2 as SQIVND (reference sequence). The CDR3 protein is CASSIALARGGETQYF. In DNA form, the CDR3 reads TGTGCCAGTAGTATAGCCCTCGCCCGAGGCGGGGAGACCCAGTACTTC.

This chain joins TRBV28 and TRBJ1-3; 7 bases are shared with TRBD1. Germline CDR1 and CDR2: MDHEN and SYDVKM. Trimming took 8 bases from V and 2 from J; bases not matched to a gene: 12. The CDR3 is 16 amino acids. The CDR3 here is CASSGWSTGAGNTIYF. CDR3 coding DNA: TGTGCCAGCTCCGGCTGGTCCACAGGGGCTGGAAACACCATATATTTT.

The sample holds one count of this clone. The genes are TRBV5-1 and TRBJ1-2; TRBD1 matches 7 bases. This CDR3 has 18 amino acids. The germline gives CDR1 SGHRS, CDR2 YFSETQ. V shed 5 bases and J 6 bases; nucleotides not matched to a gene: 22. The CDR3 region has the DNA TGCGCCAGCAGTTTAACAGGGGCAATATGGGACTGGAGCGATGGCTACACCTTC. This codes for CASSLTGAIWDWSDGYTF.

This chain joins TRBV11-2 and TRBJ2-7; the match to TRBD2 covers 13 bases. The length of the CDR3 is 17 residues. From germline, CDR1 is SGHAT and CDR2 FQNNGV. V was clipped by 5 bases and J by 0 bases; unmatched bases: 7. This CDR3 is CASSRGLAGMISYEQYF. CDR3 bases: TGTGCCAGCAGCCGGGGACTAGCGGGGATGATCTCCTACGAGCAGTACTTC.

The rearrangement uses TRBV5-1 and TRBJ2-1, with TRBD1 matching over 8 bases. Germline CDR1 and CDR2: SGHRS and YFSETQ. The V gene end was trimmed by 1 base and the J gene end by 0 bases; junction bases not matched to a gene: 0. The CDR3 covers 15 residues. Here the CDR3 DNA reads TGCGCCAGCAGCTTGACAGGGGGCTCCTACAATGAGCAGTTCTTC. Translating gives CASSLTGGSYNEQFF.

The V gene is TRBV21-1, the J gene TRBJ2-4; the table gives TRBD1 as D, unverified against the DNA. TRBV21-1 is tagged as a pseudogene. This CDR3 is 16 amino acids long. The DNA of the CDR3 is TGTGCCAGCAGCGCTCCGGGACAGGGGCATAAAAACATTCAGTACTTC. Amino acid sequence: CASSAPGQGHKNIQYF.

The chain employs TRBV3-1 (or the pseudogene TRBV3-2) and TRBJ2-5, with 7 bases fitting TRBD2. This CDR3 spans 13 amino acids. The germline gives CDR1 LGHDT, CDR2 YNNKEL (reference sequence). V lost 7 bases to trimming and J lost 1 base; unmatched junction nucleotides: 3. The CDR3 reads CASTGRGQETQYF. The CDR3 nucleotides are TGTGCCAGCACGGGGAGGGGCCAAGAGACCCAGTACTTC.